This T cell receptor beta chain comes out of a study of response to subunit inactivated influenza vaccine. TCRdb passed the RT-PCR reads through MiXCR, listing each CDR3 protein once. The sample records about 530,000 distinct CDR3 sequences, about 12% being singletons. The clonotype originates from a man in his fifties who received an inactivated influenza vaccine. The specimen was PBMCs from blood, collected on the day of vaccination.

CDR3 loop: CATSRDWVSKETQYF. The CDR3 DNA is TGTGCCACCAGCAGAGATTGGGTCAGCAAAGAGACCCAGTACTTC. The rearrangement joins TRBV15 to TRBJ2-5, with D unclear. This CDR3 comprises 15 residues. Germline values: CDR1 LNHNV, CDR2 YYDKDF (reference sequence). V was pared by 0 bases and J by 3 bases, with 11 bases between.